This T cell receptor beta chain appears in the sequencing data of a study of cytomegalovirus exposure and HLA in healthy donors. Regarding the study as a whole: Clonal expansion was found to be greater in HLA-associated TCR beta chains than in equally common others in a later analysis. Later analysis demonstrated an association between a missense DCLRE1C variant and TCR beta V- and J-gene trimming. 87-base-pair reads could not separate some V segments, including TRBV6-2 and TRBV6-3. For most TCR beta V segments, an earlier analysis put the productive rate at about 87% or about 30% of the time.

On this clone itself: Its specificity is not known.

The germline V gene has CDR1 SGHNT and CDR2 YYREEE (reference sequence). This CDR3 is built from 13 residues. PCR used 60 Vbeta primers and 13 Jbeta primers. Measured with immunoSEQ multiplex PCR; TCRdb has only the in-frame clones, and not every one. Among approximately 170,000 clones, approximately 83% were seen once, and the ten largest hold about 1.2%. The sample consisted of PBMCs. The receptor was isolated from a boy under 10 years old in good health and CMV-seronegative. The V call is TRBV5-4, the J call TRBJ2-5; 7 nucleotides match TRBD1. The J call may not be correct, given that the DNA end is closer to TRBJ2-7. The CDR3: CASSFRDRDEQYF. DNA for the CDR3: TGTGCCAGCAGCTTCCGGGACAGAGACGAGCAGTACTTC.